This is a list of T cell receptor beta chains from one sample in a study of vaccination effects on CD4 cells after COVID-19. The table came from immunoSEQ multiplex PCR; TCRdb's copy has only in-frame clones and leaves some out. The sample carries tens of thousands of clones, approximately 76% recorded once. Antigens of these TCRs are unknown. The source was CD4+ T cells from PBMCs cultured with HCoV-NL63 spike peptides, collected before COVID-19 vaccination. The receptors were sampled from a human donor who received a COVID-19 vaccine. Both conserved end residues are part of each CDR3. Each record gives: D gene, J gene, V gene, CDR3 protein. D genes are given only for firm matches.

D: TRBD1; J: TRBJ2-3; V: TRBV5-1; CDR3: CASSLIATGDRADTQYF
D: -; J: TRBJ1-2; V: TRBV24-1; CDR3: CATSDLHGYGYTF
D: -; J: TRBJ1-1; V: TRBV30; CDR3: CAWNVETAEAFF
D: -; J: TRBJ2-1; V: TRBV5-6; CDR3: CASSLGPNSYNEQFF
D: TRBD1; J: TRBJ1-1; V: TRBV19; CDR3: CASSTRPGQGYTEAFF
D: TRBD2; J: TRBJ2-3; V: TRBV2; CDR3: CASSAERGSTDTQYF
D: -; J: TRBJ1-4; V: TRBV18; CDR3: CASSATGSTTNEKLFF
D: -; J: TRBJ1-4; V: TRBV3-1/TRBV3-2; CDR3: CASSRQSNPNEKLFF
D: TRBD1; J: TRBJ1-2; V: TRBV12-3/TRBV12-4; CDR3: CASTRTGGYGYTF
D: -; J: TRBJ2-5; V: TRBV5-1; CDR3: CASSFQAYQETQYF
D: TRBD1; J: TRBJ2-2; V: TRBV9; CDR3: CASSAGTGAYTGELFF
D: -; J: TRBJ2-5; V: TRBV7-8; CDR3: CASSSGPSGTQYF
D: -; J: TRBJ2-2; V: TRBV6-5; CDR3: CASSYSRVRGELFF
D: TRBD1; J: TRBJ1-6; V: TRBV6-6; CDR3: CASRWDSNSYNSPLHF
D: -; J: TRBJ2-1; V: TRBV2; CDR3: CASSVRWGEQFF
D: -; J: TRBJ1-2; V: TRBV29-1; CDR3: CSVEAGSLGYTF
D: -; J: TRBJ1-1; V: TRBV18; CDR3: CASSPISDLTEAFF
D: -; J: TRBJ1-4; V: TRBV5-1; CDR3: CASSLGGFNEKLFF
D: TRBD1; J: TRBJ1-2; V: TRBV5-1; CDR3: CASSLAGGYGYTF
D: -; J: TRBJ1-6; V: TRBV19; CDR3: CASSIDGGVVSPLHF
D: TRBD1; J: TRBJ1-2; V: TRBV24-1; CDR3: CATSDGGTGGYYGYTF
D: -; J: TRBJ1-3; V: TRBV7-2; CDR3: CASSLRPQGSGNTIYF
D: -; J: TRBJ2-3; V: TRBV24-1; CDR3: CATSYAQGSTDTQYF
D: -; J: TRBJ1-2; V: TRBV4-2; CDR3: CASSQDSQVGRGWGYTF
D: -; J: TRBJ2-5; V: TRBV3-1/TRBV3-2; CDR3: CASSLALGLVRQETQYF
D: -; J: TRBJ2-4; V: TRBV7-9; CDR3: CASSRGGQGGNIQYF
D: -; J: TRBJ1-4; V: TRBV10-3; CDR3: CAISEAEKTNEKLFF
D: -; J: TRBJ1-1; V: TRBV7-8; CDR3: CASSFRSNTEAFF
D: TRBD1; J: TRBJ2-3; V: TRBV6-6; CDR3: CASNDRVMDTQYF
D: TRBD2; J: TRBJ2-3; V: TRBV29-1; CDR3: CSVDGLAGGPSTDTQYF
D: TRBD1; J: TRBJ2-6; V: TRBV2; CDR3: CASSLFQGARGANVLTF
D: -; J: TRBJ2-3; V: TRBV5-8; CDR3: CASPGGYGTDTQYF
D: -; J: TRBJ1-1; V: TRBV7-9; CDR3: CASSSIGTQAEAFF
D: TRBD2; J: TRBJ2-2; V: TRBV4-1; CDR3: CASSLKTSGGDTGELFF
D: TRBD2; J: TRBJ2-5; V: TRBV3-1/TRBV3-2; CDR3: CASSQGASGGEATQYF
D: -; J: TRBJ1-1; V: TRBV4-1; CDR3: CASSPGRINTEAFF
D: TRBD2; J: TRBJ2-1; V: TRBV7-3; CDR3: CASSPLAGGPLNEQFF
D: -; J: TRBJ1-3; V: TRBV7-8; CDR3: CASSARRISGNTIYF
D: TRBD1; J: TRBJ1-6; V: TRBV6-6; CDR3: CASSYNRGHSPLHF
D: -; J: TRBJ1-2; V: TRBV30; CDR3: CAWATEGYTF
D: TRBD1; J: TRBJ2-1; V: TRBV28; CDR3: CASMDRGRREQFF
D: TRBD1; J: TRBJ2-5; V: TRBV24-1; CDR3: CATSDPQGAGETQYF
D: -; J: TRBJ1-1; V: TRBV5-1; CDR3: CASSPRTGNTEAFF
D: -; J: TRBJ2-5; V: TRBV24-1; CDR3: CATSHDPPETQYF
D: -; J: TRBJ1-6; V: TRBV2; CDR3: CASGRALVNSPLHF
D: -; J: TRBJ1-3; V: TRBV6-2/TRBV6-3; CDR3: CASSYSVRGPGNTIYF
D: -; J: TRBJ2-2; V: TRBV5-1; CDR3: CASSSQGEVGELFF
D: -; J: TRBJ1-2; V: TRBV18; CDR3: CASSPQGGGVNYGYTF
D: -; J: TRBJ1-1; V: TRBV9; CDR3: CASSVNGGMGTEAFF
D: TRBD1; J: TRBJ2-3; V: TRBV6-5; CDR3: CASSLAGGPDTQYF
D: TRBD2; J: TRBJ2-3; V: TRBV27; CDR3: CASSLRGADTQYF
D: TRBD1; J: TRBJ1-5; V: TRBV18; CDR3: CASSPGQGEGQPQHF
D: -; J: TRBJ1-1; V: TRBV2; CDR3: CASRFMERSEAFF
D: TRBD1; J: TRBJ2-1; V: TRBV5-1; CDR3: CASSPDRGNNEQFF
D: -; J: TRBJ2-3; V: TRBV30; CDR3: CAWVGQHSDTQYF